A single sample is the source of the 28 T cell receptor beta chains below, sequenced in a study of human T cells and chemical hapten exposure. Time point given: patch test 3, about 24 weeks after DPC sensitization. Treatment given: therapeutic diphenylcyclopropenone sensitization with weekly scalp DPC. TCRdb used MiXCR to reprocess the RACE reads, holding one entry per CDR3 protein. This table has about 120,000 distinct CDR3 sequences, roughly 10% appearing once. Material: whole blood, obtained in connection with sensitization to the hapten diphenylcyclopropenone (DPC). The source is a woman in her forties or fifties with alopecia areata. Some clones in this sample may be carry-over from other donors' samples.

The chain uses TRBV12-3 or TRBV12-4 and TRBJ1-4, with D perhaps TRBD1 (6 bases). There are 14 residues in the CDR3. V gave up 4 bases and J gave up 7 bases, with 13 bases separating them. CDR3 in amino acids: CASSWPEGGEKLFF. The CDR3 nucleotides read TGTGCCAGCAGTTGGCCAGAGGGGGGTGAAAAACTGTTTTTT.

About this clonotype itself: Germline and junction disagree at one end, which may indicate a read error. J is TRBJ2-7 and V is TRBV19; TRBD2 is a possible D gene (5 bases). Germline-derived CDR1 and CDR2 are LNHDA and SQIVND (reference sequence). This CDR3 comprises 9 residues. In nucleotides, the CDR3 is TGTGCCACCGTGAGGGAGCCGTGCTTC. This gives the protein CATVREPCF. Full variable domain (missing parts from reference TRBV19 and TRBJ2-7): DGGITQSPKYLFRKEGQNVTLSCEQNLNHDAMYWYRQDPGQGLRLIYYSQIVNDFQKGDIAEGYSVSREKKESFPLTVTSAQKNPTAFYLCATVREPCFGPGTRLTVT.

The CDR3 spells CASSLAHSYEQYF. Here the CDR3 DNA reads TGTGCCAGCAGTTTAGCCCACTCCTACGAGCAGTACTTC. The rearrangement uses TRBV12-3 or TRBV12-4 and TRBJ2-7; no reliable D call. Trimming pared 0 bases from V and 0 bases from J, leaving 3 bases between. The CDR3 sequence is 13 residues long.

V gene TRBV6-6 combines with J gene TRBJ1-2, with D maybe TRBD1 (5 bases). Trimming left V 5 bases short and J 5 bases short, with 15 bases between. This CDR3 contains 14 residues. Germline V gives CDR1 MNHNY, CDR2 SVGAGI (reference sequence). The CDR3 DNA sequence: TGTGCCAGCAGTCCGCAGGGAGGGCTTTATGGCTACACCTTC. It codes for CASSPQGGLYGYTF.

This clonotype has only a few counts. This rearrangement joins TRBV3-1 to TRBJ2-2, with 10 bases aligning to TRBD2. Germline loops: CDR1 LGHDT, CDR2 YNNKEL (reference sequence). V gave up 1 base and J gave up 5 bases; unmatched junction bases: 10. This CDR3 has 18 amino acids. The chain's CDR3 is CASSQVPAGGPWTGELFF. The CDR3 DNA is TGTGCCAGCAGCCAAGTCCCAGCGGGGGGGCCTTGGACCGGGGAGCTGTTTTTT.

The chain is built from TRBV2 and TRBJ2-7; D might be TRBD1 (5 bases). Trimming took off 3 bases at V and 1 base at J, with 10 bases between the two ends. The CDR3 has 14 residues. From germline, CDR1 is SNHLY and CDR2 FYNNEI. In nucleotides, the CDR3 is TGTGCCAGCAGTGAGGGGCGAAAATCCTACGAGCAGTACTTC. This encodes CASSEGRKSYEQYF.

The V and J genes are TRBV5-1 and TRBJ2-3; weak D call: TRBD2 (6 bases). V was cut by 7 bases and J by 5 bases, with 17 bases left in between. CDR1 SGHRS and CDR2 YFSETQ come from the germline V gene. There are 14 residues in the CDR3. The CDR3 loop is CASAPGGPQDTQYF. In DNA form, the CDR3 reads TGCGCCAGCGCCCCCGGAGGGCCCCAAGATACGCAGTATTTT.

This chain uses TRBV15 with TRBJ1-1; no reliable D call. Trimming cost V 1 base and J 2 bases, with 8 bases left between them. Looked up from germline, CDR1 is LNHNV and CDR2 is YYDKDF (reference sequence). The CDR3 consists of 14 residues. The CDR3, as DNA: TGTGCCACCAGCAGAGGTGCGGATAACACTGAAGCTTTCTTT. It encodes CATSRGADNTEAFF.

This clonotype was detected only a few times. The chain has TRBV18 and TRBJ2-1; 8 bases agree with TRBD2. Germline CDR1 reads KGHSH; CDR2 reads LQKENI. The trim removed 2 bases at V and 2 bases at J, leaving 8 bases unmatched. This CDR3 contains 17 residues. This CDR3 is CASSPIAGTLTYNEQFF. CDR3 DNA: TGTGCCAGCTCACCAATAGCGGGAACCCTCACCTACAATGAGCAGTTCTTC.

In its sample, this clonotype was seen a few times. The gene calls are TRBV6-6 and TRBJ2-7; the D call may be TRBD1 or TRBD2 (5 bases each). The CDR3 covers 15 residues. V was cut by 0 bases and J by 0 bases, with 9 bases left in between. From germline, CDR1 is MNHNY and CDR2 SVGAGI (reference sequence). CDR3 DNA sequence: TGTGCCAGCAGTTACTCCTCGGGGCCCTCCTACGAGCAGTACTTC. Protein: CASSYSSGPSYEQYF.

This clonotype was recorded at least ten times. The rearrangement links TRBV29-1 to TRBJ2-7; the D gene is possibly TRBD2 (6 bases). In germline, CDR1 is SQVTM, CDR2 ANQGSEA. The CDR3 is 11 residues long. As DNA, the CDR3 is TGCAGTTCTATGGTGGGGGGCGAGCAGTACTTC. Protein sequence: CSSMVGGEQYF.

This clonotype came up a few times. The rearrangement uses TRBV6-2 or TRBV6-3 and TRBJ2-1, with TRBD2 matching 12 bases. Germline CDR1 is MNHEY and CDR2 is SVGEGT. Unmatched junction bases numbered 4, after V lost 4 bases and J lost 6 bases. The CDR3 spans 15 residues. The chain's CDR3 is CASSWASGRANEQFF. CDR3 in DNA: TGTGCCAGCAGTTGGGCTAGCGGGAGGGCCAATGAGCAGTTCTTC.

This clonotype was counted ten times or more. This rearrangement joins TRBV9 to TRBJ1-1; the match to TRBD1 covers 7 bases. The CDR3 spans 14 residues. Germline values: CDR1 SGDLS, CDR2 YYNGEE. The V segment lost 0 bases and the J segment 3 bases; nucleotides outside the gene matches: 2. The DNA for the CDR3 is TGTGCCAGCAGCGTAGCTACAGGGGACACTGAAGCTTTCTTT. Translated, it gives CASSVATGDTEAFF.

On this clonotype: Possible read error: a much larger clone is one base away. The V and J genes are TRBV29-1 and TRBJ2-1; D call uncertain. The V and J ends lost 7 bases and 1 base respectively, with 5 bases between them. Germline V gives CDR1 SQVTM, CDR2 ANQGSEA. This CDR3 spans 11 amino acids. The CDR3 sequence is CSGRSYNEQFF. The CDR3 nucleotides are TGCAGCGGTAGGTCCTACAATGAGCAGTTCTTC.

This clonotype was found many times. The genes are TRBV5-1 and TRBJ2-2; 10 positions match TRBD1. This CDR3 has 15 amino acids. With V trimmed by 5 bases and J by 5 bases, 6 bases remained unmatched. Germline V CDR1 and CDR2: SGHRS, YFSETQ. Written as DNA, the CDR3 is TGCGCCAGCAGACCCGACAGGGGGCGGACCGGGGAGCTGTTTTTT. Translation: CASRPDRGRTGELFF.

V gene TRBV10-2 combines with J gene TRBJ2-1, with 16 bases identical to TRBD2. The CDR3 extends over 17 amino acids. Germline CDR1 WSHSY, CDR2 SAAADI. Losses at the gene ends were 4 bases for V and 3 bases for J; bases not matched to a gene: 3. CDR3 region: CASSGGTSGGGYNEQFF. The CDR3 DNA reads TGCGCCAGCAGTGGAGGGACTAGCGGGGGGGGCTACAATGAGCAGTTCTTC.

This clonotype was seen a few times. This chain's CDR3 is CASSLAPGTSNTIYF. As DNA, the CDR3 is TGCGCCAGCAGCTTGGCCCCAGGGACCTCGAACACCATATATTTT. V usage is TRBV5-1 and J usage is TRBJ1-3; tentative D call: TRBD1 (5 bases). V lost 0 bases to trimming and J lost 7 bases, with 14 bases between them. The CDR3 is made up of 15 amino acids. Germline CDR1 and CDR2: SGHRS and YFSETQ.

The chain links TRBV4-1 to TRBJ2-6; D is unresolved. Trimming took 0 bases from V and 7 from J, leaving 7 bases between them. Germline lookup yields CDR1 MGHRA and CDR2 YSYEKL. The CDR3 spans 14 residues. This CDR3 reads CASSQDGGANVLTF. The CDR3 DNA follows: TGCGCCAGCAGCCAAGATGGCGGAGCCAACGTCCTGACTTTC.

This clonotype was seen a few times. This chain connects TRBV12-3 or TRBV12-4 to TRBJ1-5; possible D gene TRBD1, 6 bases. With 3 bases removed from V and 2 bases from J, the gap between germline ends came to 11 bases. This CDR3 has 15 amino acids. The CDR3 reads CASSFGGGGNQPQHF. In DNA form, the CDR3 reads TGTGCCAGCAGTTTCGGGGGGGGCGGCAATCAGCCCCAGCATTTT.

This clonotype has only a few counts. CDR3 bases: TGTGCCAGCAGCTTGGTAGCGGCGGCGGGGGGGCCGAATGAGCAGTTCTTC. Its protein is CASSLVAAAGGPNEQFF. The rearrangement joins TRBV5-6 to TRBJ2-1, with 9 positions matching TRBD2. This CDR3 comprises 17 residues. Per the germline V gene, CDR1 is SGHDT and CDR2 is YYEEEE. The V gene end was trimmed by 0 bases and the J gene end by 7 bases; junction bases not matched to a gene: 11.

This clonotype was recorded many times. The V gene is TRBV6-5, the J gene TRBJ2-1; 9 bases agree with TRBD2. This CDR3 spans 12 amino acids. In germline, CDR1 is MNHEY, CDR2 SVGAGI. Trimming at V came to 0 bases and at J to 16 bases, leaving 4 bases not matched to a gene. This chain's CDR3 is CASSYSAGGEFF. The CDR3 DNA is TGTGCCAGCAGTTACTCGGCGGGAGGGGAATTCTTC.

The chain employs TRBV9 and TRBJ2-1, with 8 positions matching TRBD2. Germline V gives CDR1 SGDLS, CDR2 YYNGEE. V lost 1 base, J lost 7 bases, and 19 bases stayed unmatched. The CDR3 covers 19 residues. The CDR3 bases are TGTGCCAGCAGCGTAAACCCCAGTACACTAGCGGATGGAACTAATGAGCAGTTCTTC. This codes for CASSVNPSTLADGTNEQFF.

This clonotype showed up just a few times. The chain uses TRBV2 and TRBJ2-3, with TRBD1 matching 9 bases. V shed 7 bases and J 4 bases; nucleotides not matched to a gene: 6. Germline CDR1 is SNHLY and CDR2 is FYNNEI. This CDR3 spans 14 amino acids. CDR3 region: CASTLGQGADTQYF. DNA of the CDR3: TGTGCCAGCACTCTGGGACAGGGCGCAGATACGCAGTATTTT. Filled out from reference TRBV2 and TRBJ2-3, the complete variable domain reads EPEVTQTPSHQVTQMGQEVILRCVPISNHLYFYWYRQILGQKVEFLVSFYNNEISEKSEIFDDQFSVERPDGSNFTLKIRSTKLEDSAMYFCASTLGQGADTQYFGPGTRLTVL.

This clonotype was seen more than once but under ten times. The chain uses TRBV4-2 and TRBJ2-3, with D possibly TRBD2 on 6 matching bases. The CDR3 has 15 residues. Deletions cut 5 bases from V and 4 bases from J, with 16 bases between. Germline lookup yields CDR1 LGHNA and CDR2 YNFKEQ. In DNA form, the CDR3 reads TGTGCCAGCAGCTTAGCGGCTGGTCCCTCAGATACGCAGTATTTT. It is translated as CASSLAAGPSDTQYF.

This chain uses TRBV15 with TRBJ2-1; D might be TRBD2 (5 bases). The V gene's germline CDR1 is LNHNV and CDR2 YYDKDF (reference sequence). CDR3 length: 16 amino acids. Trimming removed 5 bases from V and 2 bases from J, with 16 bases in between. The CDR3 region is CATSSPRTGTYNEQFF. In DNA, the CDR3 is TGTGCCACCAGCTCCCCCCGTACGGGAACCTACAATGAGCAGTTCTTC.

A few counts support this clonotype. The chain links TRBV27 to TRBJ1-2; TRBD1 agrees at 10 bases. After removal of 5 bases from V and 4 bases from J, the junction contained 7 bases not matched to a gene. This CDR3 has 15 amino acids. Germline values: CDR1 MNHEY, CDR2 SMNVEV (reference sequence). CDR3 DNA: TGTGCCAGCAGTCCGGGACAGGGGTATGCCTATGGCTACACCTTC. It encodes CASSPGQGYAYGYTF.

J is TRBJ1-2 and V is TRBV28, with D tentatively TRBD1 (5 bases). The CDR3 covers 12 residues. V was trimmed by 5 bases and J by 7 bases, leaving 11 bases between them. Germline V lookup: CDR1 MDHEN, CDR2 SYDVKM. The CDR3 DNA reads as TGTGCCAGCAGTCAAGACAGTCCTGGCTACACCTTC. It specifies CASSQDSPGYTF.

This clonotype was found a few times. The J gene is TRBJ2-5, the V gene TRBV4-1; D unclear. Germline CDR1 reads MGHRA; CDR2 reads YSYEKL. V was clipped by 0 bases and J by 2 bases, with 10 bases between them. The CDR3 loop spans 15 amino acids. DNA of the CDR3: TGCGCCAGCAGCCAAGATTTCGGCCCACAAGAGACCCAGTACTTC. This sequence encodes CASSQDFGPQETQYF.